This paragraph reports one T cell receptor (beta chain). This clonotype has a handful of counts. Its antigen has not been determined. No much larger clonotype is one base removed from it; base qualities were not supplied. The data were taken from a study of T cells in Graves' hyperthyroidism and ophthalmopathy (dated by TCRdb to between 2018 and 2021). Notes on the research overall: Peripheral blood was collected at initial diagnosis, before any treatment. The paper describes TCR Vbeta CDR3 sequencing of around 130 peripheral blood samples, made up of 43 ophthalmopathy patients, 70 to 75 hyperthyroidism patients and roughly 17 progressor patients. After blood sampling, hyperthyroidism patients were treated with methimazole at a starting dose of 30 mg daily, and ophthalmopathy patients were treated with high-dose intravenous methylprednisolone. Prospective prediction of ophthalmopathy was tested in an independent validation cohort consisting of some 18 hyperthyroidism patients and more than 15 patients who later progressed to ophthalmopathy. To identify TCR V-J signatures that set the groups apart, the researchers used a discovery cohort of 95 to 100 patients, made up of 40 to 45 with Graves' ophthalmopathy and some 56 with stable Graves' hyperthyroidism. The approximately 98 discovery patients were randomly divided into training and test sets at a 7:3 ratio. Thyroid tissue and blood T-cell repertoires from several Graves' hyperthyroidism patients were also compared in the study. Broad study findings and their caveats: Blood samples also contained most of the expanded thyroid clonotypes (frequency above 0.001), which suggests that blood repertoires may reflect thyroid immune responses. No statistical method was used to set the sample size in advance, and investigators knew the group allocation. In validation, the model predicted progression to ophthalmopathy with over 60% sensitivity and 72% to 75% specificity, a median of about six months before onset. A 13 V-J signature model separated ophthalmopathy from stable hyperthyroidism, with just over 85% sensitivity and just under 84% specificity in cross-validation and 80%/75% in testing.

The TCR beta CDR3 regions were amplified from RNA transcripts. The first round of RT-PCR for the TCR CDR3 was performed with the HTBI primer set and the Qiagen OneStep RT-PCR kit. Libraries were constructed in a second round of multiplex PCR, after which size selection and purification were performed. The libraries were sequenced on an Illumina HiSeq2000 using paired-end 100 bp reads. As for the original processing: SOAPnuke was used to process the raw data, removing reads that contained adapters or uncalled bases, had a mean Phred below 15, or lacked an exact match to the constant primer or identifier. COPE v1.2.5 was used to merge the high-quality paired reads, and each unique nucleotide sequence was defined as a clonotype. MiTCR v1.1 was used to align clonotypes to the IMGT TRBV, TRBD and TRBJ reference segments. Analysis was restricted to V-J combinations with a frequency above 0.0001, which covered approximately 99% of repertoires. The TCS score was defined as F50 (clonal expansion) divided by E x V (chaos), with BLOSUM62-based TCRdist calculated between CDR3 peptides within each V-J. Welch's t-statistics and random forest reduced 514 V-J features to 13, which were used in a naive Bayes classifier (R e1071). The public reads were reanalyzed by TCRdb: fastp trimming at Q25, MiXCR alignment, in-frame beta chains only. Rows are combined by CDR3 protein, so each entry shows the most common genes and DNA. These V and J calls are TCRdb output, not the study's own analysis. The sample table contains approximately 590,000 distinct CDR3 sequences; only one count was recorded for 15% to 18% of them. The ten largest clones add up to approximately 7% of the sample.

Its CDR3 holds 16 amino acids, cysteine through phenylalanine. Here the CDR3 DNA is all that survives: 48 bases in frame from base 1. A distance of 8 bases separates the germline ends of V and J, which lose 0 bases and 0 bases respectively. The germline V gene (reference sequence) supplies CDR1 SEHNR and CDR2 FQNEAQ. Stable Graves' hyperthyroidism was defined as no progression to ophthalmopathy during 18 months of follow-up. Hyperthyroidism patients were newly diagnosed, had a disease duration of under 2 months, and were aged 18 to 65 years. Exclusion was applied to patients with uncontrolled infections, other autoimmune diseases, pregnancy or lactation. Clinical symptoms, serum thyroxine and TRAb, thyroid ultrasound, and orbital computed tomography formed the basis for the diagnoses. Ficoll-Paque density gradient centrifugation was used to isolate PBMCs from about 9.4 ml of fresh peripheral blood. Total RNA was extracted using Trizol reagent, and RNA quality was assessed on an Agilent 2100 Bioanalyzer.

The specimen was blood. The chain uses TRBV7-9 and TRBJ1-4, with the D segment identity uncertain. The sequence was collected from a woman aged 30 to 39 with Graves' hyperthyroidism. The DNA is TGTGCCAGCAGCTTAGCCCGGGATACAACTAATGAAAAACTGTTTTTT. It translates as CASSLARDTTNEKLFF.